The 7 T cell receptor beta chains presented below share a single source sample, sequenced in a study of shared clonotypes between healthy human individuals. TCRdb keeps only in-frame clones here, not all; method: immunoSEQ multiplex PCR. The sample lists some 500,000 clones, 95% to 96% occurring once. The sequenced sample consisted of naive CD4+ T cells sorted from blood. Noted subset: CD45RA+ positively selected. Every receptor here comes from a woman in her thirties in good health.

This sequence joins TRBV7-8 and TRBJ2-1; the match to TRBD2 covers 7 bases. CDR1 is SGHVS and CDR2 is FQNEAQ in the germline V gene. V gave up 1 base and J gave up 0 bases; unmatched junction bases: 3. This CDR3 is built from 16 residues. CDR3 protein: CASSLVGGSSYNEQFF. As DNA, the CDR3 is TGTGCCAGCAGCTTAGTAGGCGGGAGCTCCTACAATGAGCAGTTCTTC.

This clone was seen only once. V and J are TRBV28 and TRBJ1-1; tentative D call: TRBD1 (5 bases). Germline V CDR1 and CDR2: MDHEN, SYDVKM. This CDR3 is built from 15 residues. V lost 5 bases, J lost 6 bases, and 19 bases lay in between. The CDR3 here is CASSPITAQGPEAFF. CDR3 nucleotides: TGTGCCAGCAGTCCAATCACCGCTCAGGGCCCTGAAGCTTTCTTT.

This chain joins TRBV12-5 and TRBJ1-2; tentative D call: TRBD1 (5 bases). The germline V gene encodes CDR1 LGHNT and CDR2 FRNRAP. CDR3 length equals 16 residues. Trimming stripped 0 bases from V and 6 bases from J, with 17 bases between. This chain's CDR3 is CASGLVFGTSRHGYTF. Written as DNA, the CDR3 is TGTGCTAGTGGTTTGGTATTCGGGACCTCTAGGCATGGCTACACCTTC. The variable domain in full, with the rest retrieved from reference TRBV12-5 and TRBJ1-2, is DARVTQTPRHKVTEMGQEVTMRCQPILGHNTVFWYRQTMMQGLELLAYFRNRAPLDDSGMPKDRFSAEMPDATLATLKIQPSEPRDSAVYFCASGLVFGTSRHGYTFGSGTRLTVV.

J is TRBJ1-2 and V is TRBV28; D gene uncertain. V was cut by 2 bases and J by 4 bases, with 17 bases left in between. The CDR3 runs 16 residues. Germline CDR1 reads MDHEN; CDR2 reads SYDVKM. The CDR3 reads CASSLVYFPPSYGYTF. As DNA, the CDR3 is TGTGCCAGCAGTTTAGTGTATTTCCCCCCCTCCTATGGCTACACCTTC.

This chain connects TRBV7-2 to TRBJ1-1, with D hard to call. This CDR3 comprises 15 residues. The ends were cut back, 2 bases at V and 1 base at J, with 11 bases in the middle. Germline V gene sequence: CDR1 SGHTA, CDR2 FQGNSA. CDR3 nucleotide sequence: TGTGCCAGCAGCTTATTTGGAACACAGAACACTGAAGCTTTCTTT. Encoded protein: CASSLFGTQNTEAFF.

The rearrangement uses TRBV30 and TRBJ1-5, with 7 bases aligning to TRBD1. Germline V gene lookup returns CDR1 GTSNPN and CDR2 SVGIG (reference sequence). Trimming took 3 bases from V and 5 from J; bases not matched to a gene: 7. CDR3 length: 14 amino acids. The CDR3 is CAWSLNRGDQPQHF. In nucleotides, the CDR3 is TGTGCCTGGAGCCTGAACAGGGGCGATCAGCCCCAGCATTTT.

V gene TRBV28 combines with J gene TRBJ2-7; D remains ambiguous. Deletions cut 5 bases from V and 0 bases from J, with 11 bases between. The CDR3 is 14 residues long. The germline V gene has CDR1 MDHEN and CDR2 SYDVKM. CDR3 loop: CASSRPVGSYEQYF. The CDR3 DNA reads TGTGCCAGCAGTAGGCCGGTTGGCTCCTACGAGCAGTACTTC.